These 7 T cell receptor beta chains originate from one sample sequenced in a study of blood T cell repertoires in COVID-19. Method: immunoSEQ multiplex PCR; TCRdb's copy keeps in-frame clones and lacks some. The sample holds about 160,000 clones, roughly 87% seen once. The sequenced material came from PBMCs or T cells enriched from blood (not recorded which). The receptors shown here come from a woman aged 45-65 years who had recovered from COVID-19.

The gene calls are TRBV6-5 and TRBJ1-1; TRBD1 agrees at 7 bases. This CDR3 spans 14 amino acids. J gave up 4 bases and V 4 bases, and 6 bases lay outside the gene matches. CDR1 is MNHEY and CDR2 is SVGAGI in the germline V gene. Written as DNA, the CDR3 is TGTGCCAGCAGTTGGAACAGGGGATCCACTGAAGCTTTCTTT. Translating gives CASSWNRGSTEAFF.

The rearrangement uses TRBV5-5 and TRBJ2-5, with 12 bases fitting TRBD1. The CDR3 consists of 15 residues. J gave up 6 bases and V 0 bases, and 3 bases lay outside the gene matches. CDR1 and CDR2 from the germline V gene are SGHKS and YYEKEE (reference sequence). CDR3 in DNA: TGTGCCAGCAGCTTGGCCGGGACAGGGGGCCAGACCCAGTACTTC. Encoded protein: CASSLAGTGGQTQYF.

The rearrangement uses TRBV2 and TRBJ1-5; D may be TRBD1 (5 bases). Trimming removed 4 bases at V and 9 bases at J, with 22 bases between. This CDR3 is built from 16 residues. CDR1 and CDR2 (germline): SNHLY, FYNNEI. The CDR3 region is CASSGGKAGQNSPQHF. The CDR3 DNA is TGTGCCAGCAGTGGAGGAAAGGCGGGGCAGAACTCGCCCCAGCATTTT.

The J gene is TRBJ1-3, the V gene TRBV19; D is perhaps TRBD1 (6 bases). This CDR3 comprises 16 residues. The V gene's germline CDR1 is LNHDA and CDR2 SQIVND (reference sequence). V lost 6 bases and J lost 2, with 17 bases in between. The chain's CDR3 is CASSRIGGAAGNTIYF. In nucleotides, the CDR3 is TGTGCCAGTAGCCGCATAGGGGGGGCGGCTGGAAACACCATATATTTT.

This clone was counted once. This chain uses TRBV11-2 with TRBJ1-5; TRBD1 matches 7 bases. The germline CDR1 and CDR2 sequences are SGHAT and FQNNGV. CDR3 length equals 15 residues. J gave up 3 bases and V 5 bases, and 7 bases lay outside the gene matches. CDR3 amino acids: CASSVQGGYNQPQHF. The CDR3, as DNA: TGTGCCAGCAGCGTTCAGGGGGGTTACAATCAGCCCCAGCATTTT.

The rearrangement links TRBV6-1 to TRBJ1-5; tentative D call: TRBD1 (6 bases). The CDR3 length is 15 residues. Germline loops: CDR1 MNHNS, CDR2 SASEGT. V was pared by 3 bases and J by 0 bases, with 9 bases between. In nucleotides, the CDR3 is TGTGCCAGCAGTGAGGGACATCTTAGCAATCAGCCCCAGCATTTT. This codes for CASSEGHLSNQPQHF.

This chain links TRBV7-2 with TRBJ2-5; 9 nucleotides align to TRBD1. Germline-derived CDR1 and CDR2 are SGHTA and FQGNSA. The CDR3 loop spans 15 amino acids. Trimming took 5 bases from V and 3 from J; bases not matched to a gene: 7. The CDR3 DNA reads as TGTGCCAGCAGCGTACAGGGGGCAAAGGAAGAGACCCAGTACTTC. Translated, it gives CASSVQGAKEETQYF.